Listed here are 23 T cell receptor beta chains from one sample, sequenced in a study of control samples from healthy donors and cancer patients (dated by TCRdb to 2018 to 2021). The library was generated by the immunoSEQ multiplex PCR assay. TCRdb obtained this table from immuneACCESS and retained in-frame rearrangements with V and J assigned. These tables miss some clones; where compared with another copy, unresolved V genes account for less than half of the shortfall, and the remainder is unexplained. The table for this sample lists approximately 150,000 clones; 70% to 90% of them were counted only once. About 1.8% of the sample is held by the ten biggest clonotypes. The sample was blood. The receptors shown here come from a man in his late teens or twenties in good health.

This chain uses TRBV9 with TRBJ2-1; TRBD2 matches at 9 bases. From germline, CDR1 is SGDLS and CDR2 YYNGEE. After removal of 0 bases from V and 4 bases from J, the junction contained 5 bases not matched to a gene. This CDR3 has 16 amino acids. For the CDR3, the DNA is TGTGCCAGCAGCGTAGGAGGCGGGGGGGTATACAATGAGCAGTTCTTC. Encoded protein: CASSVGGGGVYNEQFF.

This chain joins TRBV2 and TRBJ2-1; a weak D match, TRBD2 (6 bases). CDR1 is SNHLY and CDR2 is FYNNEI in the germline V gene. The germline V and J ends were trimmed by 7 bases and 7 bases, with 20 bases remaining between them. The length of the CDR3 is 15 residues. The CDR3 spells CASIILAGSGNEQFF. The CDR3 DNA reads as TGTGCCAGCATCATACTAGCTGGGTCGGGAAATGAGCAGTTCTTC.

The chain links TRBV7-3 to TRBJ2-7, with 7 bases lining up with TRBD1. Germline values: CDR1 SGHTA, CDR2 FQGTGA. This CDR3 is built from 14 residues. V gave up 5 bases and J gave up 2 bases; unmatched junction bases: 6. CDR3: CASSLQGRPYEQYF. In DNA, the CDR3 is TGTGCCAGCAGCCTACAGGGGCGCCCCTACGAGCAGTACTTC.

CDR3: CAWGDRHNEQFF. The CDR3 nucleotides read TGTGCCTGGGGGGACAGACACAATGAGCAGTTCTTC. The chain employs TRBV30 and TRBJ2-1; 7 bases fit TRBD1. V shed 5 bases and J 5 bases; nucleotides not matched to a gene: 3. The CDR3 extends over 12 amino acids. CDR1 GTSNPN and CDR2 SVGIG come from the germline V gene (reference sequence). Combining the CDR3 with reference TRBV30 and TRBJ2-1 gives the whole variable domain SQTIHQWPATLVQPVGSPLSLECTVEGTSNPNLYWYRQAAGRGLQLLFYSVGIGQISSEVPQNLSASRPQDRQFILSSKKLLLSDSGFYLCAWGDRHNEQFFGPGTRLTVL.

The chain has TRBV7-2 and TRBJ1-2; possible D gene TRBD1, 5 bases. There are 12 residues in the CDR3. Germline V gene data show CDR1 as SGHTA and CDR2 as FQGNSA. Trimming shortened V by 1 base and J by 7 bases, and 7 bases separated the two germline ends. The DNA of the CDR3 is TGTGCCAGCAGCTTAGTAAGGGGTGGCTACACCTTC. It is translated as CASSLVRGGYTF. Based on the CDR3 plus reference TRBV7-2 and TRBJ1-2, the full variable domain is GAGVSQSPSNKVTEKGKDVELRCDPISGHTALYWYRQSLGQGLEFLIYFQGNSAPDKSGLPSDRFSAERTGGSVSTLTIQRTQQEDSAVYLCASSLVRGGYTFGSGTRLTVV.

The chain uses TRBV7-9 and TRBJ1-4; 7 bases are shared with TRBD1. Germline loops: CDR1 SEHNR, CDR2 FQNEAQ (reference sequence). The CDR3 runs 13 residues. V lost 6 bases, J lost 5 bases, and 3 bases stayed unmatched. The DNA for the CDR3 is TGTGCCAGCAGGGCGGGACAGAATGAAAAACTGTTTTTT. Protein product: CASRAGQNEKLFF.

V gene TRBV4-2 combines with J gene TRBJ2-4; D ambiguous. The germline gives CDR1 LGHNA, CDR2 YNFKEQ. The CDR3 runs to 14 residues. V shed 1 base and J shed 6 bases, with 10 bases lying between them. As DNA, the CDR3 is TGTGCCAGCAGCCAAGGAGTAACCGCAAACATTCAGTACTTC. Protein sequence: CASSQGVTANIQYF.

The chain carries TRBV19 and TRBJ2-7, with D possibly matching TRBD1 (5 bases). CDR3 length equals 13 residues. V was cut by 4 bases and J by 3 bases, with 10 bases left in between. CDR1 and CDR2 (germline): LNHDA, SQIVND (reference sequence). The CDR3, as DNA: TGTGCCAGTAGTACCGGACAAGACTACGAGCAGTACTTC. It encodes CASSTGQDYEQYF.

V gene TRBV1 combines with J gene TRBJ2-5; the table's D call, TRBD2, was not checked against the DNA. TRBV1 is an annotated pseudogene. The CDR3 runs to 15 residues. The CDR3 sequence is CTSSQVWLAGGTQYF. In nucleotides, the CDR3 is TGCACCAGCAGCCAAGTGTGGCTAGCGGGGGGGACCCAGTACTTC.

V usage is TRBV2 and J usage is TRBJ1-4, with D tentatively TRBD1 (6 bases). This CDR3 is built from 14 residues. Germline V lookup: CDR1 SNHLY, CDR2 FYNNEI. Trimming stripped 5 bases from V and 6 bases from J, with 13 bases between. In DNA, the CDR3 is TGTGCCAGCAGTCCAGCAGGGGCAGATGAAAAACTGTTTTTT. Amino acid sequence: CASSPAGADEKLFF. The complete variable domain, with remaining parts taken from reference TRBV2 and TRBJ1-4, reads EPEVTQTPSHQVTQMGQEVILRCVPISNHLYFYWYRQILGQKVEFLVSFYNNEISEKSEIFDDQFSVERPDGSNFTLKIRSTKLEDSAMYFCASSPAGADEKLFFGSGTQLSVL.

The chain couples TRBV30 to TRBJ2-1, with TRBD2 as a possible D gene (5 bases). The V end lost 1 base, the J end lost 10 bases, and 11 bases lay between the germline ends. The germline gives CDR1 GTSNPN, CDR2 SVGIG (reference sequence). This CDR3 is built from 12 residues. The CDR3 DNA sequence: TGTGCCTGGAGTGAAACCGGGAAGGAGCAGTTCTTC. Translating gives CAWSETGKEQFF.

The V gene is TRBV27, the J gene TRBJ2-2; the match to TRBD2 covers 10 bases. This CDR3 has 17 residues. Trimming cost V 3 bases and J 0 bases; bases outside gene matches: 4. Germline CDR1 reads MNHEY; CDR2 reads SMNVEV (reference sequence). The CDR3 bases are TGTGCCAGCAGTTTTAGCGGGAGGAGGTCGAACACCGGGGAGCTGTTTTTT. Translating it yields CASSFSGRRSNTGELFF.

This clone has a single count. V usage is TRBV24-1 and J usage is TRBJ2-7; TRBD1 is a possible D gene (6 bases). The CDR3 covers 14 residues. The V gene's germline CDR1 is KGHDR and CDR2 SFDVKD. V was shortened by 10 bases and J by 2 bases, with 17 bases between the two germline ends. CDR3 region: CATSRGTPPYEQYF. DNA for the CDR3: TGTGCCACAAGTAGGGGGACCCCTCCCTACGAGCAGTACTTC.

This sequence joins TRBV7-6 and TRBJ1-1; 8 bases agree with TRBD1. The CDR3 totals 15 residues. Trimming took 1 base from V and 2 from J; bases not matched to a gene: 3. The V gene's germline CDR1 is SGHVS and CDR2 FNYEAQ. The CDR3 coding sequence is TGTGCCAGCAGCTTAGGACAGGGGCTAAACACTGAAGCTTTCTTT. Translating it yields CASSLGQGLNTEAFF.

Here the CDR3 reads CSVDWTGNYGYTF. In DNA form, the CDR3 reads TGCAGCGTTGATTGGACCGGCAACTATGGCTACACCTTC. This chain joins TRBV29-1 and TRBJ1-2; D remains ambiguous. The V end lost 3 bases, the J end lost 2 bases, and 10 bases lay between the germline ends. Germline V gene sequence: CDR1 SQVTM, CDR2 ANQGSEA. The CDR3 loop spans 13 amino acids.

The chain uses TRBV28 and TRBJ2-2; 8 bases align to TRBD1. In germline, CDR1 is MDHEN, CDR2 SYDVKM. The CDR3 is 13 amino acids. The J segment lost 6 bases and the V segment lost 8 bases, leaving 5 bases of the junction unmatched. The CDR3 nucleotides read TGTGCCAGCGGACAGGGATTTCCCGGGGAGCTGTTTTTT. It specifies CASGQGFPGELFF.

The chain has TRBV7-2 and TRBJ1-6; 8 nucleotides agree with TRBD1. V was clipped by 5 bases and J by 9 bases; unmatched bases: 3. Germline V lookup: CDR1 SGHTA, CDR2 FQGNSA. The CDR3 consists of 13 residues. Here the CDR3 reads CASSLDRVSPLHF. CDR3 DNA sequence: TGTGCCAGCAGCCTGGACAGGGTTTCACCCCTCCACTTT.

The CDR3 nucleotides read TGTGCCAGCAGCCCGGGACTAGCGGGGGGCCTTTACAATGAGCAGTTCTTC. Its protein is CASSPGLAGGLYNEQFF. This rearrangement joins TRBV11-3 to TRBJ2-1; TRBD2 matches at 15 bases. The germline V gene encodes CDR1 SGHNT and CDR2 YENEEA. After removal of 5 bases from V and 4 bases from J, the junction contained 6 bases not matched to a gene. The CDR3 is 17 residues long.

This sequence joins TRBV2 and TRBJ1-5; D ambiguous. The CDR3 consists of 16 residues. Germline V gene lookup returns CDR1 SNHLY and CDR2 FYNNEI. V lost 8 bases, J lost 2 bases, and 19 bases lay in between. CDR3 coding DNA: TGTGCCAGCTCACCGGGGAATAGGGCAGGCAATCAGCCCCAGCATTTT. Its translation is CASSPGNRAGNQPQHF.

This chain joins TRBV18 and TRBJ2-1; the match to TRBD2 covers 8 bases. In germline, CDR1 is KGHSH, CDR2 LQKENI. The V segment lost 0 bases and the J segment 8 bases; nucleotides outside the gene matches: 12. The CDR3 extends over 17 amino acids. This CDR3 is CASSPPLAGPSVYEQFF. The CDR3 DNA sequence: TGTGCCAGCTCACCACCCTTAGCGGGGCCTTCGGTCTATGAGCAGTTCTTC.

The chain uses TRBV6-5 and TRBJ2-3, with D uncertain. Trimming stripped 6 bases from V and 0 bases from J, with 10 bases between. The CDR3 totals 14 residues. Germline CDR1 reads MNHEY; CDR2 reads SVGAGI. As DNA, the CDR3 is TGTGCCAGCAGCCTTAGCAGTAGCACAGATACGCAGTATTTT. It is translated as CASSLSSSTDTQYF.

CDR3 nucleotides: TGTGCCTGCTTCGGACAGGAGTGGAATGAGCAGTTCTTC. Protein sequence: CACFGQEWNEQFF. The chain combines TRBV30 with TRBJ2-1; 7 positions agree with TRBD1. Looked up from germline, CDR1 is GTSNPN and CDR2 is SVGIG (reference sequence). The ends lost 6 bases at V and 7 bases at J; junction bases unmatched: 9. The length of the CDR3 is 13 residues.

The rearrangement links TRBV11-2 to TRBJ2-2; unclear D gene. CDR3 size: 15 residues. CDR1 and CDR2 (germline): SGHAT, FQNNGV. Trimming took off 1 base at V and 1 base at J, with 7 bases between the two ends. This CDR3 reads CASSLVSRNTGELFF. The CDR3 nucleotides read TGTGCCAGCAGCTTAGTAAGCAGGAACACCGGGGAGCTGTTTTTT.